The present T cell receptor (beta chain) was sequenced within a study of radiotherapy plus CTLA-4 blockade in lung cancer. At the level of the study: Objective responses arose in 15% to 20% of patients, and about 32% experienced disease control. Study-level results: Blood TCR clones of tumor origin expanded after radiotherapy plus ipilimumab. Increased serum interferon-beta after radiation also reportedly predicted response strongly.

As regards this clone: Antigen unknown.

The assay was immunoSEQ multiplex PCR, and TCRdb's table has in-frame clones only and misses some. Of 77,000 or so clones listed, roughly 80% are singletons. Deletions cut 5 bases from V and 5 bases from J, with 14 bases between. The CDR3 loop spans 14 amino acids. The V gene's germline CDR1 is SGHVS and CDR2 FNYEAQ. Focal radiation was given together with CTLA-4 blockade (ipilimumab) to patients with chemo-refractory metastatic non-small-cell lung cancer. Sequenced material: peripheral blood, taken from a patient treated with radiotherapy plus ipilimumab. The receptor was derived from a human donor with non-small cell lung cancer whose response to radiotherapy plus ipilimumab could not be evaluated. V is TRBV7-6 and J is TRBJ2-3, with D maybe TRBD2 (6 bases). For the CDR3, the DNA is TGTGCCAGCAGCCCCAGACTAGAGGGAGATACGCAGTATTTT. It specifies CASSPRLEGDTQYF.